Listed below are T cell receptor beta chains from one sample, sequenced in a study of T cell responses to AZD1222 COVID-19 vaccine. Some clones are missing from TCRdb's copy, which holds only in-frame ones; the method was immunoSEQ multiplex PCR. Of 80,000 to 100,000 clones listed, 80% to 90% were seen once; the top ten hold more than 2%. The material sequenced was peripheral blood, taken 28 days after the second AZD1222 dose. These TCRs come from an adult who received the AZD1222 COVID-19 vaccine. Both conserved end residues are part of each CDR3. A D gene is named only where the DNA matches it firmly. A row's size may be missing; if present it is once, few, many or a size class.

clone size	V gene	D gene	J gene	CDR3 protein	CDR3 DNA
.	TRBV6-5	.	TRBJ1-2	CASSTPGGGSHGYTF	TGTGCCAGCAGTACCCCCGGGGGGGGGAGTCATGGCTACACCTTC
.	TRBV19	.	TRBJ1-5	CASSIVANQPQHF	TGTGCCAGTAGTATAGTCGCAAATCAGCCCCAGCATTTT
.	TRBV13	.	TRBJ2-5	CASSPARGVTQYF	TGTGCCAGCAGCCCGGCGCGGGGTGTGACCCAGTACTTC
once	TRBV7-9	.	TRBJ2-1	CASTPDLLSYNEQFF	TGTGCCAGCACCCCGGACCTACTTTCCTACAATGAGCAGTTCTTC
.	TRBV5-1	.	TRBJ2-5	CASSLLSGEETQYF	TGCGCCAGCAGCTTACTTTCGGGAGAGGAGACCCAGTACTTC
.	TRBV5-6	.	TRBJ2-3	CASSFSFRWRSRFTDTQYF	TGTGCCAGCAGCTTTTCCTTTCGATGGAGAAGCCGCTTCACAGATACGCAGTATTTT
.	TRBV10-3	.	TRBJ1-4	CAIREASNEKLFF	TGTGCCATCAGAGAGGCTTCTAATGAAAAACTGTTTTTT
once	TRBV21-1	.	TRBJ1-1	CASSTQTEAFF	TGTGCCAGCAGCACGCAGACTGAAGCTTTCTTT
few	TRBV20-1	.	TRBJ2-1	CSARDNNEQFF	TGCAGTGCTAGAGATAACAATGAGCAGTTCTTC
few	TRBV6-1	TRBD2	TRBJ2-1	CASSETAGGYDEQFF	TGTGCCAGCAGTGAAACGGCGGGAGGGTACGATGAGCAGTTCTTC
.	TRBV27	TRBD1	TRBJ2-7	CASSRSVLGQVPYEQYF	TGTGCCAGCAGTCGGAGTGTACTGGGACAGGTTCCCTACGAGCAGTACTTC
once	TRBV9	.	TRBJ1-2	CASPGSGNGYTF	TGTGCCAGCCCCGGGTCAGGGAACGGCTACACCTTC
.	TRBV18	TRBD1	TRBJ1-5	CASSPTGDRGNQPQHF	TGTGCCAGCTCACCCACGGGGGACAGGGGGAATCAGCCCCAGCATTTT
.	TRBV7-8	TRBD1	TRBJ2-3	CASSIGQEKKDTQYF	TGTGCCAGCAGCATAGGACAGGAAAAAAAGGATACGCAGTATTTT
.	TRBV7-2	.	TRBJ1-1	CASSLGLGLMAEAFF	TGTGCCAGCAGCTTAGGTCTAGGCCTGATGGCTGAAGCTTTCTTT
once	TRBV5-6	TRBD1	TRBJ2-7	CASRRQGAGEQYF	TGTGCCAGCAGGAGGCAGGGGGCGGGTGAGCAGTACTTC
.	TRBV19	.	TRBJ2-1	CASSPQGGEQFF	TGTGCCAGTAGTCCCCAGGGGGGTGAGCAGTTCTTC
.	TRBV10-2	TRBD2	TRBJ2-1	CASSASTSGCLLSYNEQFF	TGCGCCAGCAGTGCATCGACTAGCGGTTGTCTACTTTCCTACAATGAGCAGTTCTTC
.	TRBV7-9	.	TRBJ1-5	CASSSYISSRDSNQPQHF	TGTGCCAGCAGCTCATATATTTCATCCCGGGACAGCAATCAGCCCCAGCATTTT
.	TRBV6-5	TRBD1	TRBJ1-6	CASSYSGQAMAPLHF	TGTGCCAGCAGTTACAGCGGACAGGCCATGGCACCCCTCCACTTT
.	TRBV6-5	TRBD1	TRBJ1-5	CAAGTGPNQPQHF	TGTGCCGCCGGGACAGGACCCAATCAGCCCCAGCATTTT
.	TRBV2	.	TRBJ2-3	CASGDPGLPQYF	TGTGCCAGCGGGGACCCGGGACTTCCGCAGTATTTT
.	TRBV4-3	TRBD2	TRBJ2-3	CASSQALTSGLGTDTQYF	TGCGCCAGCAGCCAAGCTTTGACTAGCGGGTTGGGCACAGATACGCAGTATTTT
.	TRBV12-3/TRBV12-4	.	TRBJ2-7	CASGGAVYEQYF	TGTGCCAGCGGGGGGGCGGTCTACGAGCAGTACTTC
.	TRBV18	TRBD1	TRBJ1-2	CASSEGQENYGYTF	TGTGCCAGCTCAGAGGGACAGGAGAACTATGGCTACACCTTC
.	TRBV2	.	TRBJ2-3	CASSALNLGDTQYF	TGTGCCAGCAGTGCGCTCAACTTGGGGGATACGCAGTATTTT
.	TRBV6-1	.	TRBJ2-5	CASSEYGTIQETQYF	TGTGCCAGCAGTGAGTATGGGACGATCCAAGAGACCCAGTACTTC
.	TRBV27	TRBD1	TRBJ1-5	CASSSADRMPNQPQHF	TGTGCCAGCAGTTCTGCGGACAGGATGCCCAATCAGCCCCAGCATTTT
.	TRBV30	TRBD2	TRBJ2-5	CAWSGGLAGFAAQYF	TGTGCCTGGAGTGGGGGACTAGCGGGGTTTGCGGCCCAGTACTTC
.	TRBV7-9	.	TRBJ1-1	CASSQGRRGTEAFF	TGTGCCAGCAGCCAGGGGCGGCGGGGTACTGAAGCTTTCTTT
few	TRBV6-4	.	TRBJ2-2	CASSASGTSTGELFF	TGTGCCAGCAGTGCCTCGGGGACTTCCACCGGGGAGCTGTTTTTT